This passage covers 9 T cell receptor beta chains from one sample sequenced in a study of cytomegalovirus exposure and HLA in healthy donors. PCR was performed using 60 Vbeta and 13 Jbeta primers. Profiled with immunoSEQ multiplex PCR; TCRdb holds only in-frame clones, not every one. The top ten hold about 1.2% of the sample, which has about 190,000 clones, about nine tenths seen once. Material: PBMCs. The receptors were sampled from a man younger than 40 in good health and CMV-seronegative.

CDR3 loop: CASSRGQSYEQYF. DNA of the CDR3: TGTGCCAGCAGCCGAGGACAGTCCTACGAGCAGTACTTC. This chain joins TRBV6-5 and TRBJ2-5; D is possibly TRBD1 (6 bases). The J call could be wrong; TRBJ2-7 is a better fit for the DNA end. This CDR3 region has 13 residues. Germline V gene sequence: CDR1 MNHEY, CDR2 SVGAGI.

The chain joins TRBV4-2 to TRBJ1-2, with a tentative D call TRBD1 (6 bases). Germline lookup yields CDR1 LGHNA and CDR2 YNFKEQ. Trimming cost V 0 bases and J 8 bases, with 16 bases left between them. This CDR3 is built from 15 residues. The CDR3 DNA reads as TGTGCCAGCAGCCAAGAACGAACAGGGATCTGGGGCTACACCTTC. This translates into CASSQERTGIWGYTF.

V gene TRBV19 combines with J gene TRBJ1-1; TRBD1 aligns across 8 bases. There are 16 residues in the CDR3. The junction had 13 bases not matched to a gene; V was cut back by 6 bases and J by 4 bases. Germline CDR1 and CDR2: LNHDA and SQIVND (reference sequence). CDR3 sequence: CASRKPGQAISTEAFF. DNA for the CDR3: TGTGCCAGTAGGAAACCGGGACAGGCAATCTCCACTGAAGCTTTCTTT. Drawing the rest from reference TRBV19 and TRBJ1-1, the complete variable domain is DGGITQSPKYLFRKEGQNVTLSCEQNLNHDAMYWYRQDPGQGLRLIYYSQIVNDFQKGDIAEGYSVSREKKESFPLTVTSAQKNPTAFYLCASRKPGQAISTEAFFGQGTRLTVV.

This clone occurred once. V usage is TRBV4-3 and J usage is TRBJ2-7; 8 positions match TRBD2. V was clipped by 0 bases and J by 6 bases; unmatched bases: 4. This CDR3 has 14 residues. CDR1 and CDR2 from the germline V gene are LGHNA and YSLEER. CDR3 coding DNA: TGCGCCAGCAGCCAAGAACGGGGGGGGTTCGAGCAGTACTTC. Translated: CASSQERGGFEQYF.

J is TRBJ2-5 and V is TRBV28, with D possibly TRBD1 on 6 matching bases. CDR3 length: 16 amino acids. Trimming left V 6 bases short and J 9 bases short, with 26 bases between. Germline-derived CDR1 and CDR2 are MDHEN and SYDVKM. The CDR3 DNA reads TGTGCCAGCAGGCCCAGATCCGGGACACAACTTTTAGCCCAGTACTTC. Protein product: CASRPRSGTQLLAQYF.

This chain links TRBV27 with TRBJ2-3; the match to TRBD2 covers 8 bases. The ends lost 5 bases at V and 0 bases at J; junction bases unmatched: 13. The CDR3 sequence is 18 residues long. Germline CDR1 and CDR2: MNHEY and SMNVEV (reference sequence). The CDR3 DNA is TGTGCCAGCAGTCCAAGCCCCCTCCGGGGGGGCAGCACAGATACGCAGTATTTT. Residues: CASSPSPLRGGSTDTQYF.

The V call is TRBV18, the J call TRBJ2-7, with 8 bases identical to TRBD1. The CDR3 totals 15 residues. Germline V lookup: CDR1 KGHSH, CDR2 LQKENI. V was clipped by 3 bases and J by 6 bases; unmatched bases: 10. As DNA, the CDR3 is TGTGCCAGCTCACCTACCCAGGACAGGGTTCGCGAGCAGTACTTC. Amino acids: CASSPTQDRVREQYF.

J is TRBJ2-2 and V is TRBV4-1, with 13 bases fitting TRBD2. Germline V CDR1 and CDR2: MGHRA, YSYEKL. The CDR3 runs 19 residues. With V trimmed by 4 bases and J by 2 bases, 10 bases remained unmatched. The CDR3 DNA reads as TGCGCCAGCAGCCTAAGGACTAGCGGGAGAACGGCCAACACCGGGGAGCTGTTTTTT. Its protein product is CASSLRTSGRTANTGELFF.

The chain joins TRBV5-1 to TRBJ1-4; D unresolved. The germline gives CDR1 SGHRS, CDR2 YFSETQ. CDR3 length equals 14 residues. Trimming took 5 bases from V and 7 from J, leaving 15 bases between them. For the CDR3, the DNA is TGCGCCAGCAGTTCCGACCCTAGTTCTGAAAAACTGTTTTTT. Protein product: CASSSDPSSEKLFF.